This TCR beta chain was recorded in a study of HIV-infected children after antiretroviral therapy interruption. Whole-study context: Children's median ages were 9.5 years and 8 years by group.

Treatment denoted: PENTA 11 planned treatment interruption arm or continuous ART arm. A 3' RACE protocol on RNA, with unique molecular identifiers, produced the TCR library. TCRdb used MiXCR to reprocess the 3' RACE reads, holding one entry per CDR3 protein. The sample holds 90,000 or so distinct CDR3 sequences, under 8% seen once. Deletions cut 5 bases from V and 4 bases from J, with 6 bases between. The length of the CDR3 is 12 residues. Germline CDR1 reads ENHRY; CDR2 reads SYGVKD. Material: CD45RA+ CD4+ T cells from PBMCs, pooled from several time points, obtained from a donor given antiretroviral therapy, either interrupted or continuous. Subset meaning: naive CD4+ CD45RA+ CD45RO- T cells. This sequence was found in a pool of human donors with HIV. V usage is TRBV10-3 and J usage is TRBJ2-1; D is unresolved. Here the CDR3 DNA reads TGTGCCATCAGTAGTGATTACAATGAGCAGTTCTTC. This translates into CAISSDYNEQFF.